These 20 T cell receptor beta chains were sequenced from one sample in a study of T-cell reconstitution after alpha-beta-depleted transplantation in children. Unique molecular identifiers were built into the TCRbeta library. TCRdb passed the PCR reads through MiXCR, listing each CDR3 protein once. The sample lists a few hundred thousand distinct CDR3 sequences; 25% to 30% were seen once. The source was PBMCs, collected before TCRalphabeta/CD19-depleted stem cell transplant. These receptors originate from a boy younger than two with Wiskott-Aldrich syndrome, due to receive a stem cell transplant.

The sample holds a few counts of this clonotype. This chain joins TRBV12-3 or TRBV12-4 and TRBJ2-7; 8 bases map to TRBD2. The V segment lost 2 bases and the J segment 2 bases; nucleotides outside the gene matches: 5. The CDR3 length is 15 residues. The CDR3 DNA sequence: TGTGCCAGCAGTTTACAGGAGGGACTAGCCTACGAGCAGTACTTC. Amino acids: CASSLQEGLAYEQYF.

CDR3 in DNA: TGTGCCAGCAGCCCGACTAGCGGCCCAAATACGCAGTATTTT. Translating gives CASSPTSGPNTQYF. The chain has TRBV7-3 and TRBJ2-3; 9 nucleotides line up with TRBD2. The CDR3 runs to 14 residues. CDR1 SGHTA and CDR2 FQGTGA come from the germline V gene. After removal of 5 bases from V and 7 bases from J, the junction contained 7 bases not matched to a gene.

The CDR3 coding sequence is TGTGCCAGCAGCAAAGCCCTTGAGCAGTTCTTC. It translates to CASSKALEQFF. The chain is built from TRBV21-1 and TRBJ2-1. TRBV21-1 is a pseudogene locus. CDR3 length equals 11 residues.

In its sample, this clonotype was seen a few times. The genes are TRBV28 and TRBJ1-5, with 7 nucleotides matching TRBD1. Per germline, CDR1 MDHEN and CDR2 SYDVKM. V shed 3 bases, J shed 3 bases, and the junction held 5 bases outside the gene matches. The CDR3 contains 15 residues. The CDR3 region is CASSFPGGPNQPQHF. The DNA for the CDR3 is TGTGCCAGCAGTTTCCCAGGGGGGCCCAATCAGCCCCAGCATTTT.

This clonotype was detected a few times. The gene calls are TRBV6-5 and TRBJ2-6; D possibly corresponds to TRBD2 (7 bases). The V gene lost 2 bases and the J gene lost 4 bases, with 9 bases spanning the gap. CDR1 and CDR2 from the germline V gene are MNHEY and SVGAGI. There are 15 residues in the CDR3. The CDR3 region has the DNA TGTGCCAGCAGTTACCGGGGGGCCGGGGCCAACGTCCTGACTTTC. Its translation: CASSYRGAGANVLTF.

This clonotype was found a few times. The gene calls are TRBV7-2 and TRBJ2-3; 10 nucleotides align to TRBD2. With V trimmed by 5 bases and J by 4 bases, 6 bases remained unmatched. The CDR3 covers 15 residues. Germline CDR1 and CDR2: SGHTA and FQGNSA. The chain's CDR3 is CASSMGLAFADTQYF. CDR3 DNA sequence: TGTGCCAGCAGCATGGGACTAGCGTTTGCAGATACGCAGTATTTT.

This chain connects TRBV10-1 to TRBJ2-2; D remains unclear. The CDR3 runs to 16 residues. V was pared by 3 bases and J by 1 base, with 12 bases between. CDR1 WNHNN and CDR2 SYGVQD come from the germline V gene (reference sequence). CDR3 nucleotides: TGCGCCAGCAGTGACTCGAAATCTATGAACACCGGGGAGCTGTTTTTT. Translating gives CASSDSKSMNTGELFF.

In DNA, the CDR3 is TGTGCCAGCAGCCTAAATTTCGACGCCAAAAACATTCAGTACTTC. Amino acid sequence: CASSLNFDAKNIQYF. The V and J genes are TRBV4-2 and TRBJ2-4; D ambiguous. This CDR3 comprises 15 residues. Between the trimmed V and J ends, which lost 4 bases and 1 base, there was a span of 11 bases. Germline loops: CDR1 LGHNA, CDR2 YNFKEQ.

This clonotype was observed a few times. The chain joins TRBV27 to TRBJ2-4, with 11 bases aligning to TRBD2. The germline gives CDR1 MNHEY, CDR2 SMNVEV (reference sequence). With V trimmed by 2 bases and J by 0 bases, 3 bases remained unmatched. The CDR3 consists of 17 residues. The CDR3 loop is CASSLRLAGGAKNIQYF. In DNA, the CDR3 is TGTGCCAGCAGTTTACGTCTAGCGGGAGGAGCCAAAAACATTCAGTACTTC.

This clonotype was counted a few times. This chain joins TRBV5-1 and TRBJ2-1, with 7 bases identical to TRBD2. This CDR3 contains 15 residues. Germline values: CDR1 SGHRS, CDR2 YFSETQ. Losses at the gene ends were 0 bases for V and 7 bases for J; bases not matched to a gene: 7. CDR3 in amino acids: CASSLAGGSRNEQFF. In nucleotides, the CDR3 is TGCGCCAGCAGCTTGGCTGGCGGGAGCCGAAATGAGCAGTTCTTC.

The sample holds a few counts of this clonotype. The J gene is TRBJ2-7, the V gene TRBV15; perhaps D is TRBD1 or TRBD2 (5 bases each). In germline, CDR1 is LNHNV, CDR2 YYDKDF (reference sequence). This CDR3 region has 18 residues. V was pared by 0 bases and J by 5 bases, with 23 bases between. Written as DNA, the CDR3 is TGTGCCACCAGCAGAGAGAGGGGAGCGACTGGGTTATGGAACGAGCAGTACTTC. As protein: CATSRERGATGLWNEQYF.

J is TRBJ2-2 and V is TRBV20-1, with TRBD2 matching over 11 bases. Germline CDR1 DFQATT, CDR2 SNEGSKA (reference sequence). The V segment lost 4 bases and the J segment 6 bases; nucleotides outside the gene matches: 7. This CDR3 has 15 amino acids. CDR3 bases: TGCAGTGCTACCTCTAGCGGGAGGAAATCCGGGGAGCTGTTTTTT. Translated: CSATSSGRKSGELFF.

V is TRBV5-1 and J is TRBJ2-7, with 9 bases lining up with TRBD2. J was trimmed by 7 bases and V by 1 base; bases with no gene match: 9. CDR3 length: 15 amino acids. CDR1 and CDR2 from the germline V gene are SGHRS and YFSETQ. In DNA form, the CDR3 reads TGCGCCAGCAGCTTGTTCCCAGCGGGAGGAGGAGAGCAGTACTTC. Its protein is CASSLFPAGGGEQYF.

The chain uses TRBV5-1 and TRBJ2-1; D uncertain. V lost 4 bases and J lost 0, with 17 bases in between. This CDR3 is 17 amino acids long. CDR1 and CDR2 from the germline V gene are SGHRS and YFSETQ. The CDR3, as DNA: TGCGCCAGCAGCCCACGGCCACGGACGCTCTCCTACAATGAGCAGTTCTTC. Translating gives CASSPRPRTLSYNEQFF. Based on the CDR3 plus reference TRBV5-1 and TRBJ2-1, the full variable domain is KAGVTQTPRYLIKTRGQQVTLSCSPISGHRSVSWYQQTPGQGLQFLFEYFSETQRNKGNFPGRFSGRQFSNSRSEMNVSTLELGDSALYLCASSPRPRTLSYNEQFFGPGTRLTVL.

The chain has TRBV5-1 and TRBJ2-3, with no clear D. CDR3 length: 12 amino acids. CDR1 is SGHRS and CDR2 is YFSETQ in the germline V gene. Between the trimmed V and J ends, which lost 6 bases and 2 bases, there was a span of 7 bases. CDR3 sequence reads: CASMVDTDTQYF. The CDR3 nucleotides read TGCGCCAGCATGGTTGACACAGATACGCAGTATTTT.

The CDR3 is CASSATSGTYF. Here the CDR3 DNA reads TGTGCCAGCAGTGCCACTAGCGGGACATACTTC. The rearrangement joins TRBV2 to TRBJ2-7; 10 bases match TRBD2. CDR1 and CDR2 from the germline V gene are SNHLY and FYNNEI. This CDR3 is 11 amino acids long. Trimming cost V 4 bases and J 13 bases; bases outside gene matches: 4.

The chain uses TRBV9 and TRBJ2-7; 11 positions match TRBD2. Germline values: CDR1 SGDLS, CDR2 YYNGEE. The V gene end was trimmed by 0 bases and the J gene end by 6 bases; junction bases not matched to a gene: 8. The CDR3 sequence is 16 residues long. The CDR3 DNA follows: TGTGCCAGCAGCGTAGCGATACTAGCGGGAGACTCCGAGCAGTACTTC. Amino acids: CASSVAILAGDSEQYF.

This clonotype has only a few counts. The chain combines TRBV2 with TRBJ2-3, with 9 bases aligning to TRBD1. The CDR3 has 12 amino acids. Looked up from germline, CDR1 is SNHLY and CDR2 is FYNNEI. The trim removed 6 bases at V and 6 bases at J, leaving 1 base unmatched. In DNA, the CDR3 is TGTGCCAGCAGGGACAGGGGCGATACGCAGTATTTT. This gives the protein CASRDRGDTQYF.

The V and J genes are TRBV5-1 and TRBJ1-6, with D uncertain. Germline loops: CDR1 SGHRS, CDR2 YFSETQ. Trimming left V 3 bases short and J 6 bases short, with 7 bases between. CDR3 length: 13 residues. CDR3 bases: TGCGCCAGCAGCTCGGGGAGTAATTCACCCCTCCACTTT. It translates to CASSSGSNSPLHF.

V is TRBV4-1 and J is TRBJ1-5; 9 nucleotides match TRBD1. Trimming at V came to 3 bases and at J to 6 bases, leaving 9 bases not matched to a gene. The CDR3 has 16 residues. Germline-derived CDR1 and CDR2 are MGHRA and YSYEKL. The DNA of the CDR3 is TGCGCCAGCAGCCAGAGGGACAGGGAATGGGGTCAGCCCCAGCATTTT. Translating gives CASSQRDREWGQPQHF.